This T cell receptor (beta chain) stems from a study of blood T cell repertoires in COVID-19. Germline-derived CDR1 and CDR2 are LNHDA and SQIVND (reference sequence). V was trimmed by 4 bases and J by 7 bases, leaving 10 bases between them. This CDR3 has 13 amino acids. The assay was immunoSEQ multiplex PCR, and TCRdb's table has in-frame clones only and misses some. The table lists about 92,000 clones, around nine tenths of them singletons. Input material: peripheral blood. This clonotype originated in a woman aged 55-75 years with COVID-19, enrolled during active disease. The chain employs TRBV19 and TRBJ2-2; D gene unclear. The CDR3 bases are TGTGCCAGTAGTACCCCGCCTAGCGGGGAGCTGTTTTTT. Translating it yields CASSTPPSGELFF. The full variable domain, in which reference TRBV19 and TRBJ2-2 provide the parts outside the CDR3, is DGGITQSPKYLFRKEGQNVTLSCEQNLNHDAMYWYRQDPGQGLRLIYYSQIVNDFQKGDIAEGYSVSREKKESFPLTVTSAQKNPTAFYLCASSTPPSGELFFGEGSRLTVL.